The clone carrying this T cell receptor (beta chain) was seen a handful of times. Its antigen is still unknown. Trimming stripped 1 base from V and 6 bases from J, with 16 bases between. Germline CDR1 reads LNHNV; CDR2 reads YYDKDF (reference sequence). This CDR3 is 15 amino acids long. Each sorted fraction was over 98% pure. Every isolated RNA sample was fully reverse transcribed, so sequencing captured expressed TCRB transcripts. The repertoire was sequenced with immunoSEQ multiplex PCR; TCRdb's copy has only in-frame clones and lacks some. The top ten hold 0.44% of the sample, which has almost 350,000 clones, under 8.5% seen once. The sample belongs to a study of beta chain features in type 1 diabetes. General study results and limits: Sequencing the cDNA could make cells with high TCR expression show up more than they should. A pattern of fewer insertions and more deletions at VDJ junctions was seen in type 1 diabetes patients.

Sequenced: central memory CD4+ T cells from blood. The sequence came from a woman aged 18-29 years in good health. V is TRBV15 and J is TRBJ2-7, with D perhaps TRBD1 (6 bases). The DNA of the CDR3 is TGTGCCACCAGCAGAGGGCAAACAGGGATCTCCGAGCAGTACTTC. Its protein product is CATSRGQTGISEQYF.